A single sample is the source of the 23 T cell receptor beta chains below, sequenced in a study of T cells after yellow fever vaccination. TCRdb analysed the 5' RACE reads with MiXCR anew, one entry per CDR3 protein. The data show some 150,000 distinct CDR3 sequences, about a tenth seen once. Specimen: CD8+ T cells sorted from PBMCs, collected 45 days after the yellow fever booster vaccination. The receptors were sampled from a man between 18 and 29 years old who received the YFV17D yellow fever vaccine.

This clonotype was counted many times. The V call is TRBV3-1, the J call TRBJ2-1; 7 nucleotides agree with TRBD2. Germline V gene data show CDR1 as LGHDT and CDR2 as YNNKEL (reference sequence). V was pared by 4 bases and J by 0 bases, with 3 bases of the junction left unmatched. This CDR3 region has 15 residues. The CDR3 region is CASSPRGTSYNEQFF. The CDR3, as DNA: TGTGCCAGCAGCCCGCGGGGGACCTCCTACAATGAGCAGTTCTTC.

This chain links TRBV9 with TRBJ2-2; D is uncertain. The CDR3 extends over 15 amino acids. Germline V gives CDR1 SGDLS, CDR2 YYNGEE. V was pared by 4 bases and J by 4 bases, with 14 bases between. The CDR3 region is CASSSRAGPTGELFF. As DNA, the CDR3 is TGTGCCAGCAGCTCCAGAGCAGGCCCCACCGGGGAGCTGTTTTTT.

This clonotype came up many times. V and J are TRBV4-1 and TRBJ2-2, with 8 bases fitting TRBD1. The germline CDR1 and CDR2 sequences are MGHRA and YSYEKL. This CDR3 has 15 amino acids. V trimming: 3 bases; J trimming: 4 bases; junction bases outside the gene matches: 4. CDR3 loop: CASSQTGVVTGELFF. The CDR3 nucleotides read TGCGCCAGCAGCCAGACAGGGGTCGTCACCGGGGAGCTGTTTTTT.

This clonotype was counted between two and nine times. The chain recombines TRBV9 with TRBJ2-1; a weak D match, TRBD1 (6 bases). This CDR3 has 17 residues. Germline lookup yields CDR1 SGDLS and CDR2 YYNGEE. V shed 0 bases and J shed 3 bases, with 16 bases lying between them. The CDR3 protein is CASSVGGPGWFYNEQFF. The CDR3 DNA reads TGTGCCAGCAGCGTAGGGGGGCCAGGTTGGTTCTACAATGAGCAGTTCTTC.

This clonotype was seen more than once but under ten times. V usage is TRBV9 and J usage is TRBJ2-5, with unresolved D. The CDR3 loop spans 12 amino acids. The germline V gene has CDR1 SGDLS and CDR2 YYNGEE. Trimming shortened V by 4 bases and J by 5 bases, and 9 bases separated the two germline ends. The CDR3 DNA follows: TGTGCCAGCAGCCCGACAACGGAGACCCAGTACTTC. Translating it yields CASSPTTETQYF.

This clonotype was detected only once. The V and J genes are TRBV29-1 and TRBJ2-3; 9 bases map to TRBD2. Germline V CDR1 and CDR2: SQVTM, ANQGSEA. CDR3 length: 15 residues. J lost 0 bases, V lost 7 bases, and 8 bases had no gene match. The CDR3 spells CSAPRAGGSTDTQYF. The CDR3 bases are TGCAGCGCACCGCGGGCGGGGGGGAGCACAGATACGCAGTATTTT.

The sample holds a few counts of this clonotype. The rearrangement joins TRBV27 to TRBJ2-2; 7 positions match TRBD1. CDR3 size: 15 residues. Germline CDR1 and CDR2: MNHEY and SMNVEV (reference sequence). Trimming took 7 bases from V and 6 from J; bases not matched to a gene: 11. CDR3 bases: TGTGCCAGCAACCCCTCGGGACAGAGTCCCGGGGAGCTGTTTTTT. Protein product: CASNPSGQSPGELFF.

The genes are TRBV6-2 or TRBV6-3 and TRBJ1-5; maybe TRBD1 (5 bases). The CDR3 totals 20 residues. V dropped 0 bases and J dropped 3 bases, with 24 bases sitting between them. The germline V gene encodes CDR1 MNHEY and CDR2 SVGEGT. The CDR3 DNA reads as TGTGCCAGCAGTTACTCGACGGTTCTCGGGACGGTTGCGGACAATCAGCCCCAGCATTTT. Translation: CASSYSTVLGTVADNQPQHF.

This clonotype was seen a few times. The rearrangement uses TRBV7-8 and TRBJ1-6; 9 bases fit TRBD1. The CDR3 sequence is 14 residues long. After removal of 5 bases from V and 10 bases from J, the junction contained 6 bases not matched to a gene. Germline loops: CDR1 SGHVS, CDR2 FQNEAQ. The CDR3 region has the DNA TGTGCCAGCAGCCTTACAGGGGGCGGGTCACCCCTCCACTTT. Amino acid sequence: CASSLTGGGSPLHF. Full variable domain (remainder filled in from reference TRBV7-8 and TRBJ1-6): GAGVSQSPRYKVAKRGQDVALRCDPISGHVSLFWYQQALGQGPEFLTYFQNEAQLDKSGLPSDRFFAERPEGSVSTLKIQRTQQEDSAVYLCASSLTGGGSPLHFGNGTRLTVT.

The V and J genes are TRBV6-1 and TRBJ2-7; D gene unclear. With 6 bases removed from V and 1 base from J, the gap between germline ends came to 7 bases. Germline CDR1 MNHNS, CDR2 SASEGT. The CDR3 consists of 12 residues. The CDR3 reads CASSSTSYEQYV. Written as DNA, the CDR3 is TGTGCCAGCAGCTCAACTTCCTACGAGCAGTACGTC.

The rearrangement uses TRBV14 and TRBJ2-1; D unresolved. The CDR3 runs 14 residues. The germline V gene encodes CDR1 SGHDN and CDR2 FVKESK. Trimming took off 1 base at V and 4 bases at J, with 8 bases between the two ends. CDR3 sequence: CASSQVTRYNEQFF. In nucleotides, the CDR3 is TGTGCCAGCAGCCAAGTGACACGGTACAATGAGCAGTTCTTC.

The chain has TRBV7-9 and TRBJ2-1; D gene ambiguous. CDR1 is SEHNR and CDR2 is FQNEAQ in the germline V gene (reference sequence). The CDR3 has 14 amino acids. Trimming shortened V by 6 bases and J by 0 bases, and 9 bases separated the two germline ends. CDR3 sequence: CASRPEASYNEQFF. DNA for the CDR3: TGTGCCAGCAGACCCGAGGCCTCCTACAATGAGCAGTTCTTC.

This chain uses TRBV3-1 with TRBJ2-3, with unresolved D. The germline V gene encodes CDR1 LGHDT and CDR2 YNNKEL (reference sequence). CDR3 length: 16 amino acids. V was shortened by 4 bases and J by 0 bases, with 14 bases between the two germline ends. CDR3: CASSRSGAVSTDTQYF. The CDR3 DNA reads as TGTGCCAGCAGCCGGTCTGGCGCGGTGAGCACAGATACGCAGTATTTT.

The chain combines TRBV6-5 with TRBJ2-7, with TRBD2 identical over 7 bases. The CDR3 is 15 residues long. V was clipped by 0 bases and J by 2 bases; unmatched bases: 4. Per germline, CDR1 MNHEY and CDR2 SVGAGI. In nucleotides, the CDR3 is TGTGCCAGCAGTTACTCGTACGGGGGGACCTACGAGCAGTACGTC. Translation: CASSYSYGGTYEQYV.

The CDR3 reads CASSQRGQGDYGYTF. DNA for the CDR3: TGCGCCAGCAGCCAAAGAGGGCAAGGGGACTATGGCTACACCTTC. This chain joins TRBV4-1 and TRBJ1-2; D may be TRBD1 (5 bases). Germline-derived CDR1 and CDR2 are MGHRA and YSYEKL. The length of the CDR3 is 15 residues. V lost 2 bases and J 3 bases, leaving 13 bases between the germline ends.

This clonotype showed up many times. V usage is TRBV3-1 and J usage is TRBJ2-1; 11 bases fit TRBD2. The CDR3 is made up of 16 amino acids. Germline values: CDR1 LGHDT, CDR2 YNNKEL (reference sequence). After removal of 2 bases from V and 7 bases from J, the junction contained 7 bases not matched to a gene. This CDR3 reads CASSQLAGGRRNEQFF. The DNA for the CDR3 is TGTGCCAGCAGCCAATTAGCGGGGGGGCGTAGGAATGAGCAGTTCTTC.

CDR3 in amino acids: CASTGQDSGANVLTF. The CDR3 nucleotides are TGTGCCAGCACCGGACAGGACTCTGGGGCCAACGTCCTGACTTTC. This chain uses TRBV12-3 or TRBV12-4 with TRBJ2-6; 7 bases match TRBD1. V gave up 7 bases and J gave up 0 bases; unmatched junction bases: 3. CDR3 length equals 15 residues.

The rearrangement uses TRBV12-3 or TRBV12-4 and TRBJ1-2, with D tentatively TRBD1 (5 bases). V was cut by 1 base and J by 3 bases, with 12 bases left in between. The CDR3 totals 15 residues. CDR3 region: CASSLDRQLDYGYTF. For the CDR3, the DNA is TGTGCCAGCAGTTTAGATCGACAGCTAGACTATGGCTACACCTTC.

The chain employs TRBV29-1 and TRBJ2-5; perhaps TRBD1 as D (6 bases). Trimming removed 4 bases from V and 3 bases from J, with 9 bases in between. Germline V CDR1 and CDR2: SQVTM, ANQGSEA. This CDR3 contains 12 residues. The CDR3 sequence: CSVASGEETQYF. CDR3 DNA sequence: TGCAGCGTTGCGTCAGGGGAAGAGACCCAGTACTTC.

This sequence joins TRBV11-2 and TRBJ2-5; 11 nucleotides agree with TRBD2. Per germline, CDR1 SGHAT and CDR2 FQNNGV. J was trimmed by 5 bases and V by 5 bases; bases with no gene match: 10. This CDR3 is 16 amino acids long. The CDR3 DNA reads TGTGCCAGCAGCGTGTTAGCGGGGGGGCCGGGGGAGACCCAGTACTTC. Translation gives CASSVLAGGPGETQYF.

The chain links TRBV12-3 or TRBV12-4 to TRBJ1-5, with D perhaps TRBD1 (5 bases). The CDR3 covers 14 residues. The ends were cut back, 3 bases at V and 6 bases at J, with 12 bases in the middle. The CDR3 sequence: CASSFLGVAQPQHF. The CDR3 bases are TGTGCCAGCAGTTTTCTGGGGGTGGCTCAGCCCCAGCATTTT.

This clonotype was detected many times. The chain is built from TRBV4-3 and TRBJ1-1, with D possibly being TRBD1 (5 bases). This CDR3 contains 17 residues. Germline V gene lookup returns CDR1 LGHNA and CDR2 YSLEER. The ends were cut back, 0 bases at V and 10 bases at J, with 24 bases in the middle. CDR3 amino acids: CASSQDLNPGPFRGAFF. The CDR3 DNA is TGCGCCAGCAGCCAAGATCTTAACCCAGGGCCGTTCCGGGGAGCTTTCTTT.

The chain is built from TRBV3-1 and TRBJ2-2; D may be TRBD1 (6 bases). The CDR3 runs to 15 residues. V lost 4 bases, J lost 4 bases, and 13 bases lay in between. Per germline, CDR1 LGHDT and CDR2 YNNKEL (reference sequence). This CDR3 reads CASSRFRGSTGELFF. The CDR3 DNA is TGTGCCAGCAGCCGTTTCAGGGGCAGCACCGGGGAGCTGTTTTTT.